Given below is one T cell receptor beta chain in context. Random hexamers served to reverse transcribe roughly 0.5 to 1 ug RNA. The TCR beta CDR3 was amplified by immunoSEQ multiplex PCR across 54 Vbeta, 13 Jbeta. TCRdb re-called the immunoSEQ multiplex PCR reads with MiXCR, one entry per CDR3 protein. The profile shows more than 150,000 distinct CDR3 sequences, 95% to 96% of them singletons. This entry belongs to a study of CD8 T cells in Susac syndrome. The CDR3 sequence is 20 residues long. Germline CDR1 is SGHAT and CDR2 is FQDESV (reference sequence). V lost 5 bases to trimming and J lost 1 base, with 24 bases between them. Sequencing targeted TCR beta in T cells from blood (CD8+ and CD4+).

The chain has TRBV11-1 and TRBJ2-6, with D possibly being TRBD1 (6 bases). The sequence came from a human donor with Susac syndrome. The sample comprised CD4+ T cells from PBMCs. CDR3 amino acids: CASSHPPKGERSSGANVLTF. DNA of the CDR3: TGTGCCAGCAGCCACCCCCCTAAGGGGGAGAGATCGTCTGGGGCCAACGTCCTGACTTTC.